This TCR beta chain was retrieved from a study of shared T cell receptors in the human thymus. Sequencing used immunoSEQ multiplex PCR; TCRdb keeps in-frame clones, though not all of them. This sample has almost 550,000 clones, with more than 75% found just once. The same specimen was also included in a second study, on human thymus T cells. That source notes: From resections taken during corrective heart surgery, the thymus tissue was obtained. Unrelated individuals had highly overlapping thymic repertoires, as reported in related research.

Sequencing was done on a sample of thymocytes. The source is a boy less than two years old with a congenital heart defect.

The CDR3 DNA sequence: TGCGCCAGCAGCCACTCCCGCCTAAACGGGGAGGGCCCCGACGAGCAGTACTTC. It specifies CASSHSRLNGEGPDEQYF. The rearrangement uses TRBV4-3 and TRBJ2-7; 7 bases align to TRBD2. This CDR3 contains 18 residues. Germline CDR1 is LGHNA and CDR2 is YSLEER. V dropped 3 bases and J dropped 5; count of bases not matched to a gene: 19.